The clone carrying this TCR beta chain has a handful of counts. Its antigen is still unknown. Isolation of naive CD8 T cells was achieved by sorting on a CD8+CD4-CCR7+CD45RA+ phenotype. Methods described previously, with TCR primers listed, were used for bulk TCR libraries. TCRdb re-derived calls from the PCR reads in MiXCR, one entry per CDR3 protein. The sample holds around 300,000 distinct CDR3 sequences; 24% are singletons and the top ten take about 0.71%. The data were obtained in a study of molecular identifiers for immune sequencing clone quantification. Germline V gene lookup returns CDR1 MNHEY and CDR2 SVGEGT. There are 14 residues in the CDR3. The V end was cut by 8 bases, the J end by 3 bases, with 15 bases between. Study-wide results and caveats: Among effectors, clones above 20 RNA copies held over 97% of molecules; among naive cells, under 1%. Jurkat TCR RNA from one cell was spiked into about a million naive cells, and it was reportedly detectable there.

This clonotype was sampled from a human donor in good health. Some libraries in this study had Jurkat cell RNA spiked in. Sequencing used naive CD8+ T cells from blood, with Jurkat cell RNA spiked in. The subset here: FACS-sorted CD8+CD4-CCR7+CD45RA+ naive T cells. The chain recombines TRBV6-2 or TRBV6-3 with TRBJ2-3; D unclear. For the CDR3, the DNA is TGTGCCAGCGGACCCTTGAGGATGACAGATACGCAGTATTTT. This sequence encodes CASGPLRMTDTQYF.